Each of the 28 T cell receptor beta chains below was sequenced from the same sample in a study of CD8+CD57+ T cells in acquired aplastic anemia. All sequencing subjects had displayed CD8+CD57+ cell expansion on flow cytometry. Genomic DNA constituted the template upon which TCR beta VDJ and CDR3 profiling was performed. TCRdb redid the calling of the reads with MiXCR, one entry per CDR3 protein. The repertoire has 200,000 or so distinct CDR3 sequences, just under 50% of them found once; the top ten carry around a tenth. The material sequenced was sorted CD4+, CD8+, or CD8+CD57+ T cells (not recorded which) from PBMCs. The receptors here all came from a human donor with aplastic anemia.

This chain joins TRBV5-1 and TRBJ2-3, with a tentative D call TRBD1 (6 bases). In germline, CDR1 is SGHRS, CDR2 YFSETQ. V was pared by 3 bases and J by 6 bases, with 14 bases between. The CDR3 runs 14 residues. CDR3 nucleotide sequence: TGCGCCAGCAGCTACCTACAGGGCAGTGATACGCAGTATTTT. Protein: CASSYLQGSDTQYF.

At least ten counts were recorded for this clonotype. One junction end disagrees with the germline gene, perhaps due to a read error. V is TRBV7-7 and J is TRBJ2-5; D not certain. There are 13 residues in the CDR3. Germline assignment: CDR1 SSHAT and CDR2 FNYEAQ (reference sequence). In DNA form, the CDR3 reads TGTGCTAGCAGCTTATATATCCAAGAGACCCAGTACTTC. This sequence encodes CASSLYIQETQYF.

This clonotype was picked up many times. J is TRBJ1-2 and V is TRBV5-8; D perhaps matches TRBD1 (5 bases). Germline CDR1 SGHTS, CDR2 YDEGEE. This CDR3 has 15 residues. Trimming removed 0 bases at V and 4 bases at J, with 13 bases between. The chain's CDR3 is CASSLGSGTSYGYTF. The DNA of the CDR3 is TGTGCCAGCAGCTTGGGATCCGGGACTTCCTATGGCTACACCTTC.

The chain recombines TRBV19 with TRBJ2-3; D may match TRBD1 or TRBD2 (5 bases each). The CDR3 loop spans 16 amino acids. Germline CDR1 and CDR2: LNHDA and SQIVND (reference sequence). V was pared by 9 bases and J by 0 bases, with 19 bases between. CDR3 sequence reads: CASERVAGTSTDTQYF. CDR3 coding DNA: TGTGCCAGCGAGAGGGTGGCAGGGACCAGCACAGATACGCAGTATTTT.

J is TRBJ2-7 and V is TRBV19, with D possibly TRBD2 on 6 matching bases. The germline V gene has CDR1 LNHDA and CDR2 SQIVND (reference sequence). There are 15 residues in the CDR3. Trimming left V 6 bases short and J 2 bases short, with 17 bases between. The CDR3 bases are TGTGCCAGTAGCTACGACTCGACGGGAGCCTACGAGCAGTACTTC. This gives the protein CASSYDSTGAYEQYF.

The V call is TRBV12-5, the J call TRBJ2-2; 7 bases align to TRBD1. This CDR3 contains 17 residues. Unmatched junction bases numbered 17, after V lost 7 bases and J lost 6 bases. Germline V lookup: CDR1 LGHNT, CDR2 FRNRAP. The CDR3 region has the DNA TGTGCTAGTGTCCTGGGGCCGGGACAGCGGCCCTCCGGGGAGCTGTTTTTT. Translation gives CASVLGPGQRPSGELFF.

The rearrangement uses TRBV19 and TRBJ2-2; D may be TRBD1 or TRBD2 (7 bases each). Germline assignment: CDR1 LNHDA and CDR2 SQIVND (reference sequence). The CDR3 is 13 amino acids. Trimming stripped 6 bases from V and 7 bases from J, with 12 bases between. The CDR3 loop reads CASSIRGGGELFF. In nucleotides, the CDR3 is TGTGCCAGTAGCATCAGGGGGGGCGGGGAGCTGTTTTTT.

This clonotype was recorded at least ten times. The chain couples TRBV5-5 to TRBJ2-7; 12 bases are a match to TRBD2. The CDR3 covers 15 residues. Germline trimming cut 4 bases from V and 1 base from J; bases unmatched to any gene: 3. Germline CDR1 is SGHKS and CDR2 is YYEKEE (reference sequence). Written as DNA, the CDR3 is TGTGCCAGCAGCGTCACTAGCGGGAGGTCCTACGAGCAGTACTTC. Encoded protein: CASSVTSGRSYEQYF.

The V gene is TRBV6-4, the J gene TRBJ1-1; D not resolved. Germline V lookup: CDR1 MRHNA, CDR2 SNTAGT. CDR3 size: 15 residues. Trimming shortened V by 3 bases and J by 1 base, and 12 bases separated the two germline ends. CDR3 nucleotides: TGTGCCAGCAGTGAGAGGGCAGCTCCGAACACTGAAGCTTTCTTT. The encoded protein is CASSERAAPNTEAFF.

This clonotype was found many times. The rearrangement links TRBV24-1 to TRBJ2-7, with D hard to call. This CDR3 spans 14 amino acids. V lost 7 bases and J 5 bases, leaving 17 bases between the germline ends. Germline V CDR1 and CDR2: KGHDR, SFDVKD. DNA for the CDR3: TGTGCCACCAGCCAATCGGGTGGAATTAACGAGCAGTACTTC. Residues: CATSQSGGINEQYF.

The chain couples TRBV3-1 to TRBJ1-6, with D tentatively TRBD1 (5 bases). Germline assignment: CDR1 LGHDT and CDR2 YNNKEL (reference sequence). V gave up 4 bases and J gave up 4 bases, with 14 bases separating them. The CDR3 totals 16 residues. The CDR3 nucleotides read TGTGCCAGCAGCCCAGACGATGGGACGTATAATTCACCCCTCCACTTT. Amino acids: CASSPDDGTYNSPLHF. Combining the CDR3 with reference TRBV3-1 and TRBJ1-6 gives the whole variable domain DTAVSQTPKYLVTQMGNDKSIKCEQNLGHDTMYWYKQDSKKFLKIMFSYNNKELIINETVPNRFSPKSPDKAHLNLHINSLELGDSAVYFCASSPDDGTYNSPLHFGNGTRLTVT.

This clonotype occurred many times. The rearrangement links TRBV15 to TRBJ1-1, with 12 bases aligning to TRBD1. Per the germline V gene, CDR1 is LNHNV and CDR2 is YYDKDF (reference sequence). There are 14 residues in the CDR3. The ends lost 8 bases at V and 11 bases at J; junction bases unmatched: 12. The CDR3 protein is CATGARDRGRGAFF. CDR3 DNA sequence: TGTGCCACCGGGGCGCGGGACAGGGGGCGCGGGGCTTTCTTT.

J is TRBJ1-2 and V is TRBV29-1, with D possibly TRBD1 on 6 matching bases. The CDR3 sequence is 12 residues long. The V gene's germline CDR1 is SQVTM and CDR2 ANQGSEA. V shed 3 bases and J shed 7 bases, with 12 bases lying between them. The CDR3 sequence is CSVEAAGAGYTF. The CDR3 nucleotides read TGCAGCGTTGAGGCGGCAGGGGCTGGCTACACCTTC.

As to this clonotype: An end of the junction does not agree with germline; a read error may underlie this. The V and J genes are TRBV14 and TRBJ2-7; D is tentatively TRBD1 or TRBD2 (5 bases each). Germline lookup yields CDR1 SGHDN and CDR2 FVKESK. The CDR3 totals 13 residues. This chain's CDR3 is CASSQDRGVGQYF. The CDR3 DNA is TGTGCCAGCAGCCAAGATCGGGGAGTGGGGCAGTATTTC.

The chain carries TRBV11-1 and TRBJ1-1; 7 positions agree with TRBD1. With 5 bases clipped from V and 3 bases from J, the junction kept 12 bases outside the gene matches. From germline, CDR1 is SGHAT and CDR2 FQDESV (reference sequence). The CDR3 has 16 residues. CDR3 residues: CASSQAEQGMYTEAFF. The CDR3 DNA is TGTGCCAGCAGCCAAGCTGAACAGGGGATGTACACTGAAGCTTTCTTT.

This clonotype has a count of ten or more. This rearrangement joins TRBV15 to TRBJ2-7; 8 bases align to TRBD2. Looked up from germline, CDR1 is LNHNV and CDR2 is YYDKDF (reference sequence). The CDR3 covers 15 residues. After removal of 1 base from V and 7 bases from J, the junction contained 9 bases not matched to a gene. Here the CDR3 reads CATSRVREGPEEQYF. CDR3 coding DNA: TGTGCCACCAGCAGAGTACGGGAGGGCCCGGAAGAGCAGTACTTC.

CDR3 nucleotides: TGTGCCAACAATTACTCGATTGGTGTGAGTGAAAAACTGTTTTTT. Translated: CANNYSIGVSEKLFF. The gene calls are TRBV6-5 and TRBJ1-4, with unresolved D. Germline CDR1 is MNHEY and CDR2 is SVGAGI. V was clipped by 10 bases and J by 7 bases, with 22 bases between them. The CDR3 is 15 residues long.

J is TRBJ2-5 and V is TRBV5-1, with 9 positions matching TRBD2. V gave up 1 base and J gave up 5 bases; unmatched junction bases: 9. Germline V gene lookup returns CDR1 SGHRS and CDR2 YFSETQ. The CDR3 loop spans 16 amino acids. The CDR3 protein is CASSLQSAGGPETQYF. Written as DNA, the CDR3 is TGCGCCAGCAGCTTGCAGTCGGCGGGGGGGCCGGAGACCCAGTACTTC.

The chain couples TRBV29-1 to TRBJ1-4; 10 positions match TRBD1. V was clipped by 7 bases and J by 7 bases; unmatched bases: 9. Germline assignment: CDR1 SQVTM and CDR2 ANQGSEA. This CDR3 contains 14 residues. This CDR3 reads CSARDRGRGEKLFF. Written as DNA, the CDR3 is TGCAGCGCCCGGGACAGGGGAAGGGGTGAAAAACTGTTTTTT.

The chain couples TRBV7-9 to TRBJ1-6; D unclear. Per germline, CDR1 SEHNR and CDR2 FQNEAQ (reference sequence). The CDR3 sequence is 14 residues long. V was pared by 1 base and J by 6 bases, with 7 bases between. The CDR3 spells CASSLELFNSPLHF. As DNA, the CDR3 is TGTGCCAGCAGCTTAGAACTCTTTAATTCACCCCTCCACTTT.

This clonotype was seen repeatedly, ten times or more. The chain recombines TRBV28 with TRBJ1-5; D not certain. V lost 11 bases to trimming and J lost 6 bases, with 17 bases between them. Germline V CDR1 and CDR2: MDHEN, SYDVKM. This CDR3 comprises 13 residues. CDR3 DNA: TGTGCCGTGGAGCCTTCCACGGTTCAGCCCCAGCATTTT. Translated, it gives CAVEPSTVQPQHF. The whole variable domain, remainder taken from reference TRBV28 and TRBJ1-5, is DVKVTQSSRYLVKRTGEKVFLECVQDMDHENMFWYRQDPGLGLRLIYFSYDVKMKEKGDIPEGYSVSREKKERFSLILESASTNQTSMYLCAVEPSTVQPQHFGDGTRLSIL.

The V and J genes are TRBV7-9 and TRBJ2-7, with a tentative D call TRBD1 (6 bases). CDR1 SEHNR and CDR2 FQNEAQ come from the germline V gene (reference sequence). The CDR3 consists of 15 residues. Trimming stripped 5 bases from V and 3 bases from J, with 17 bases between. CDR3 nucleotide sequence: TGTGCCAGCAGCCAAGAACTCACAGGGAGCTACGAGCAGTACTTC. This encodes CASSQELTGSYEQYF.

The chain employs TRBV20-1 and TRBJ1-6; D is possibly TRBD1 (5 bases). The germline V gene has CDR1 DFQATT and CDR2 SNEGSKA (reference sequence). Trimming left V 3 bases short and J 4 bases short, with 13 bases between. The CDR3 contains 15 residues. CDR3 bases: TGCAGTGCTAGCAAGGGGTTCGGTTATAATTCACCCCTCCACTTT. Translation gives CSASKGFGYNSPLHF.

This clonotype was counted a single time. CDR3 in DNA: TGTGCCAGCAGCCGGACCGGGGGAGGGAACTCTGGGGCCAACGTCCTGACTTTC. As protein: CASSRTGGGNSGANVLTF. The chain is built from TRBV9 and TRBJ2-6; 7 nucleotides line up with TRBD2. J was trimmed by 0 bases and V by 4 bases; bases with no gene match: 10. The CDR3 contains 18 residues. CDR1 is SGDLS and CDR2 is YYNGEE in the germline V gene.

V and J are TRBV6-1 and TRBJ2-7; no definite D call. The germline gives CDR1 MNHNS, CDR2 SASEGT. Trimming stripped 6 bases from V and 2 bases from J, with 11 bases between. CDR3 size: 13 residues. CDR3: CASRESVTYEQYF. The CDR3 DNA is TGTGCCAGCAGAGAGAGCGTTACCTACGAGCAGTACTTC.

This clonotype was counted ten times or more. CDR3: CATRGTYNGDGYTF. The CDR3 bases are TGTGCCACACGTGGGACCTATAATGGGGATGGCTACACCTTC. The chain has TRBV6-4 and TRBJ1-2; D is possibly TRBD1 (5 bases). The V end was cut by 10 bases, the J end by 6 bases, with 21 bases between. CDR1 and CDR2 (germline): MRHNA, SNTAGT. CDR3 length equals 14 residues.

The genes are TRBV9 and TRBJ2-7, with TRBD2 matching over 11 bases. There are 15 residues in the CDR3. V was pared by 4 bases and J by 7 bases, with 10 bases of the junction left unmatched. Looked up from germline, CDR1 is SGDLS and CDR2 is YYNGEE. This chain's CDR3 is CASSSGTSGNREQYF. The CDR3 DNA sequence: TGTGCCAGCAGCTCCGGGACTAGCGGTAATCGAGAGCAGTACTTC. The entire variable domain, with the rest obtained from reference TRBV9 and TRBJ2-7, is as follows: DSGVTQTPKHLITATGQRVTLRCSPRSGDLSVYWYQQSLDQGLQFLIQYYNGEERAKGNILERFSAQQFPDLHSELNLSSLELGDSALYFCASSSGTSGNREQYFGPGTRLTVT.

The rearrangement uses TRBV6-1 and TRBJ2-3; tentatively, D is TRBD2 (5 bases). CDR1 MNHNS and CDR2 SASEGT come from the germline V gene. V gave up 8 bases and J gave up 1 base, with 16 bases separating them. The CDR3 totals 15 residues. CDR3 in amino acids: CASSVLSAGTDTQYF. The CDR3 DNA follows: TGTGCCAGCTCAGTACTTAGCGCCGGCACAGATACGCAGTATTTT.